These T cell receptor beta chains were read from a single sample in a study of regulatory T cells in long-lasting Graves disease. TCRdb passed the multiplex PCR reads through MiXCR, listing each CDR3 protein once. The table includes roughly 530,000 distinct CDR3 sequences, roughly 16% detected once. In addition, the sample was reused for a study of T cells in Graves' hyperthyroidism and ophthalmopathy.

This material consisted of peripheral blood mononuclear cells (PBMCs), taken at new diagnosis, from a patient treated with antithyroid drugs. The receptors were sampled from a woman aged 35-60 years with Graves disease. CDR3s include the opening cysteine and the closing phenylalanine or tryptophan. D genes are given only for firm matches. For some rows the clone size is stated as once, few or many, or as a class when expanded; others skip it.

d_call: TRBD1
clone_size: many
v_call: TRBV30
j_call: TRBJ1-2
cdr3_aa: CACLHGTAGYGYTF
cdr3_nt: TGTGCCTGCCTCCACGGGACAGCCGGCTATGGCTACACCTTC

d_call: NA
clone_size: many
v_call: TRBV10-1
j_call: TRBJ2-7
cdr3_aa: CARQTVTADEQYF
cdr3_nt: TGCGCCAGACAGACAGTGACGGCCGACGAGCAGTACTTC

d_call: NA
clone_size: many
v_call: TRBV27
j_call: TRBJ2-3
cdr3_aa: CASSLGGWGRTDTQYF
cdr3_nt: TGTGCCAGCAGTTTAGGGGGGTGGGGACGCACAGATACGCAGTATTTT

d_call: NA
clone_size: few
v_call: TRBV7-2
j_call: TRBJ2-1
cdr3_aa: CASSHFAHKGQFF
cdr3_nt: TGTGCCAGCAGCCACTTCGCTCACAAGGGGCAGTTCTTC

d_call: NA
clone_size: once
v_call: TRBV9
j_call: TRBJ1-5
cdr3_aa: CASSLEGGRNQPQHF
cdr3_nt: TGTGCCAGCAGCCTAGAGGGGGGGCGGAATCAGCCCCAGCATTTT

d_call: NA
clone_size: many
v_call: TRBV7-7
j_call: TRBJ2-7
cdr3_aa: CASSLAFGPYEQYF
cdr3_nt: TGTGCTAGCAGCTTGGCTTTCGGGCCCTACGAGCAGTACTTC

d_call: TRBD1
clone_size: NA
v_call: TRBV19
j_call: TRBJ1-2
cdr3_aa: CASSFRGLEYGYIF
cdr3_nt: TGTGCCAGTAGTTTCAGGGGGCTTGAGTATGGCTACATCTTC

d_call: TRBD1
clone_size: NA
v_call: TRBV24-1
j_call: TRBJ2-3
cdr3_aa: CATRATGTGAGDTQYF
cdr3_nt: TGTGCCACCAGGGCGACCGGGACAGGGGCGGGGGATACGCAGTATTTT

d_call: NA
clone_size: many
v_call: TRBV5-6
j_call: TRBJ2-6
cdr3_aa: CASSTGHSGANVLTF
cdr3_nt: TGTGCCAGCAGCACCGGGCACTCTGGGGCCAACGTCCTGACTTTC

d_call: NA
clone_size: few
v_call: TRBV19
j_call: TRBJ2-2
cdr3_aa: CARNGEETGELFF
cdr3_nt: TGTGCCAGGAATGGGGAGGAAACCGGGGAGCTGTTTTTT

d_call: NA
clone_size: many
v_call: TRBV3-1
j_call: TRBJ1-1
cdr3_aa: CASSPRGPLAFF
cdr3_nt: TGTGCCAGCAGCCCCCGCGGGCCCCTGGCTTTCTTT

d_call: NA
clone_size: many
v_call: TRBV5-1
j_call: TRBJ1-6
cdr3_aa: CASSLVSKGRSPLHF
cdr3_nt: TGCGCCAGCAGCTTGGTGTCGAAGGGAAGATCACCCCTCCACTTT

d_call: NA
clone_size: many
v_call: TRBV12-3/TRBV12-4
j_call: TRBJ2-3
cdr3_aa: CASSLSNGLDTQYF
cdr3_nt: TGTGCCAGCAGTTTATCTAATGGATTAGATACGCAGTATTTT

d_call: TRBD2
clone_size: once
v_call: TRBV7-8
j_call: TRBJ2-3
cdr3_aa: CASSFSGGVDTQYF
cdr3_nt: TGTGCCAGCAGCTTTAGCGGGGGGGTAGATACGCAGTATTTT

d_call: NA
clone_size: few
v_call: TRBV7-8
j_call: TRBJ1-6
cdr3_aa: CASSLEGPRSSYNSPLHF
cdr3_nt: TGTGCCAGCAGCTTAGAGGGCCCAAGGAGCTCCTATAATTCACCCCTCCACTTT

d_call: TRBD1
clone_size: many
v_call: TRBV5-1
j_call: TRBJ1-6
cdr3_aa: CASSPRTGDSPLHF
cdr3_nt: TGCGCCAGCAGCCCAAGGACAGGGGATTCACCCCTCCACTTT

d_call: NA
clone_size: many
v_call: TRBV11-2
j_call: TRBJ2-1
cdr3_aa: CASGSPRASADEQFF
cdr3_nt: TGTGCCAGCGGATCCCCCCGCGCGAGCGCGGATGAGCAGTTCTTC

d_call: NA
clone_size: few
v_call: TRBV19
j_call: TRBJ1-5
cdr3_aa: CASSSDRQTKHF
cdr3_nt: TGTGCCAGTAGTTCAGACCGACAGACGAAGCATTTT

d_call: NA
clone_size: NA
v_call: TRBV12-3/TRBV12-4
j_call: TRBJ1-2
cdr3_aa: CASSLYEVGYTF
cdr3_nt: TGTGCCAGCAGTTTATATGAAGTGGGCTACACCTTC

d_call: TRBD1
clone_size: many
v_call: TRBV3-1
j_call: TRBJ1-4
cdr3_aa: CASSQGGTGREKLFF
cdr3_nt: TGTGCCAGCAGCCAAGGGGGGACAGGGAGAGAAAAACTGTTTTTT

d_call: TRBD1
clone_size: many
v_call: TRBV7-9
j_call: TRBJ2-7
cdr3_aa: CASSSLQRQGASGYEQYF
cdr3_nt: TGTGCCAGCAGCTCGCTCCAGAGACAGGGGGCGAGTGGCTACGAGCAGTACTTC

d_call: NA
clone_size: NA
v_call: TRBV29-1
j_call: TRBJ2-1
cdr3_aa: CSVGLALGESNEQFF
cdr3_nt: TGCAGCGTTGGTTTAGCACTAGGGGAATCCAATGAGCAGTTCTTC

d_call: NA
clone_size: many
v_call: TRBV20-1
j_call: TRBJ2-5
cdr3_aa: CSARDLGTQETQYF
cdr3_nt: TGCAGTGCTAGAGATTTGGGGACCCAAGAGACCCAGTACTTC

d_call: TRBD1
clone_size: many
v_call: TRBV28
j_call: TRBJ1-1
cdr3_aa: CASSLTPLITGVTEAFF
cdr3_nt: TGTGCCAGCAGTTTAACCCCTCTAATTACAGGGGTTACTGAAGCTTTCTTT

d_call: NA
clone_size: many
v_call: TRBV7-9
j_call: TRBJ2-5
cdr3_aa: CASSLGTAQETQYF
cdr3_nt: TGTGCCAGCAGCCTCGGGACGGCCCAAGAGACCCAGTACTTC

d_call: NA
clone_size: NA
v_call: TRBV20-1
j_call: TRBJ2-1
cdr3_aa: CSARDGTGVEQFF
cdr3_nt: TGCAGTGCTCGGGACGGGACCGGGGTTGAGCAGTTCTTC

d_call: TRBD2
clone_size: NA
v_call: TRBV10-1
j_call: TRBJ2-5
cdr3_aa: CASSPVAGGLETQYF
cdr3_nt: TGCGCCAGCAGTCCAGTAGCGGGGGGGCTTGAGACCCAGTACTTC

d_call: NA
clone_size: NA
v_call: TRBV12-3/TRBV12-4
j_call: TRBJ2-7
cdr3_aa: CASSRALAYEQYF
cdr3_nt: TGTGCCAGCAGCCGGGCTTTAGCCTACGAGCAGTACTTC

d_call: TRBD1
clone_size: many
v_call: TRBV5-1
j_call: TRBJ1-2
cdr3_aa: CASNPGGTWGYTF
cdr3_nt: TGCGCCAGCAACCCAGGGGGGACCTGGGGCTACACCTTC

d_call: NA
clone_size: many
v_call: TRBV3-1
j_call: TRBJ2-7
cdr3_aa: CASSQPFGHPYEQYF
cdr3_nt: TGTGCCAGCAGCCAGCCCTTCGGCCACCCCTACGAGCAGTACTTC

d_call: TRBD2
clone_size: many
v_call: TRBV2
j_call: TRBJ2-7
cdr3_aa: CASSEGGGLIAYEQYF
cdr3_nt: TGTGCCAGCAGTGAGGGGGGAGGGTTGATCGCCTACGAGCAGTACTTC

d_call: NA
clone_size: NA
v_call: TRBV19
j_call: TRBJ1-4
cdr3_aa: CASGDKGGQGEKLFF
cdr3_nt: TGTGCCAGTGGGGACAAGGGAGGTCAGGGAGAAAAACTGTTTTTT

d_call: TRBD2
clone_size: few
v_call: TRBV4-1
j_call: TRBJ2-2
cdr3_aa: CASSQGKRGDHTGELFF
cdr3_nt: TGCGCCAGCAGCCAAGGGAAGCGGGGGGACCACACCGGGGAGCTGTTTTTT

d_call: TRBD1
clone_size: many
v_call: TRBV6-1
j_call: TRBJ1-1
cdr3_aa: CASTRDRGRAEAFF
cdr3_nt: TGTGCCAGCACAAGGGACAGGGGAAGGGCTGAAGCTTTCTTT

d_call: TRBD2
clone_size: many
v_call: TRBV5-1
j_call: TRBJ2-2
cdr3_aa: CASSLATSAGELFF
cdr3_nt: TGCGCCAGCAGCTTGGCCACTAGCGCCGGGGAGCTGTTTTTT

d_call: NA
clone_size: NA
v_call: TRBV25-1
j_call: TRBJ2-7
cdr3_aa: CASSVTAASYEQYF
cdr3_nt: TGTGCCAGCAGCGTCACGGCAGCTTCCTACGAGCAGTACTTC

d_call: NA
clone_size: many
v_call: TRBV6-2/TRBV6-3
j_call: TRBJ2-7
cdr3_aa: CASTVIYEQYF
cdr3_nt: TGTGCCAGCACAGTGATATACGAGCAGTACTTC

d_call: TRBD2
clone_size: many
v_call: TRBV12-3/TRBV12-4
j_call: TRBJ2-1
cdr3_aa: CASSLGVAGANNEQFF
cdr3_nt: TGTGCCAGCAGTTTAGGGGTAGCGGGGGCCAACAATGAGCAGTTCTTC

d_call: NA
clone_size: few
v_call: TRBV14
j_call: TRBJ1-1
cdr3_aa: CASSHGSEAFF
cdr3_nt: TGTGCCAGCAGCCATGGCTCTGAAGCTTTCTTT

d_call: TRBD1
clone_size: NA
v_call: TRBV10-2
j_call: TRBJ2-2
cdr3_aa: CASRSIGQDYTGELFF
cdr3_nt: TGCGCCAGCAGGAGTATTGGACAGGATTACACCGGGGAGCTGTTTTTT

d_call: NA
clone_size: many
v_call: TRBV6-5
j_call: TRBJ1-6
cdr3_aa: CASSYASGALHF
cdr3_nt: TGTGCCAGCAGTTACGCGTCGGGGGCCCTCCACTTT

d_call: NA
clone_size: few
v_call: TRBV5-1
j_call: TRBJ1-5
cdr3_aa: CASSLEGPHQPQHF
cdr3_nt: TGCGCCAGCAGCTTGGAAGGTCCGCATCAGCCCCAGCATTTT

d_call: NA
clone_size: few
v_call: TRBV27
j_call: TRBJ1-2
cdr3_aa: CASSKLRDTEIYGYTF
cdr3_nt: TGTGCCAGCAGTAAGCTCCGGGACACCGAAATTTATGGCTACACCTTC

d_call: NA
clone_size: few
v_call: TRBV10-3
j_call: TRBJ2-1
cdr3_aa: CATQTGPSYNEQFF
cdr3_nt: TGTGCCACCCAGACAGGTCCCTCTTACAATGAGCAGTTCTTC

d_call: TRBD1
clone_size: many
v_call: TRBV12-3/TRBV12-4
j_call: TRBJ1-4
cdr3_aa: CASSLGQGREKLFF
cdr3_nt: TGTGCCAGCAGTTTGGGACAGGGTAGGGAAAAACTGTTTTTT

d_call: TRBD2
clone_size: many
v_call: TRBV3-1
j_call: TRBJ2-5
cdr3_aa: CASSLSSGGRETQYF
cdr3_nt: TGTGCCAGCAGCCTTTCTAGCGGGGGGAGGGAGACCCAGTACTTC

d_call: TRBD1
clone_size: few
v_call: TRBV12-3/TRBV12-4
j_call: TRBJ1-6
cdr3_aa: CASRTDRVGSPLHF
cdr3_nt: TGTGCCAGCAGGACGGACAGGGTAGGCTCACCCCTCCACTTT

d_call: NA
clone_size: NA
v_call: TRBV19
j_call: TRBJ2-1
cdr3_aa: CASSTYRDTYNEQFF
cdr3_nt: TGTGCCAGTAGTACGTACCGCGACACCTACAATGAGCAGTTCTTC

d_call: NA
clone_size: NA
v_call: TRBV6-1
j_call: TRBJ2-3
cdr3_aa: CASRPGDRTDTQYF
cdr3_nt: TGTGCCAGCAGGCCGGGGGACCGCACAGATACGCAGTATTTT

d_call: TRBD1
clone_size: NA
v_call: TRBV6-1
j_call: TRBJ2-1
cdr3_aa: CASSDPGGEGIYEQFF
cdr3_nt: TGTGCCAGCAGTGACCCAGGGGGCGAAGGGATTTATGAGCAGTTCTTC

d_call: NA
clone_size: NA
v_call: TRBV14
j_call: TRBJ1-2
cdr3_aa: CASSPRPYDSGYTF
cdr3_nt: TGTGCCAGCAGCCCTCGACCTTACGACAGCGGCTACACCTTC

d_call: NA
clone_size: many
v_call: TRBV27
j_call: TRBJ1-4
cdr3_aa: CASSRGGDEKLFF
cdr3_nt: TGCGCCAGCAGCCGAGGGGGAGACGAAAAACTGTTTTTT

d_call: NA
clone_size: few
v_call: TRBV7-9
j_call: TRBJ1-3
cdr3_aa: CASTKVGRAGNTIYF
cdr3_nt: TGTGCCAGCACCAAGGTCGGCAGGGCGGGAAACACCATATATTTT

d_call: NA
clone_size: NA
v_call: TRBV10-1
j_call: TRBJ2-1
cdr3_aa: CASTAGEQFF
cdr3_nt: TGCGCCAGCACGGCAGGCGAGCAGTTCTTC

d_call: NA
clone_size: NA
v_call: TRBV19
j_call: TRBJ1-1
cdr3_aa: CASSIQGFGTEAFF
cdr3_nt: TGTGCCAGTAGTATTCAGGGATTCGGCACTGAAGCTTTCTTT

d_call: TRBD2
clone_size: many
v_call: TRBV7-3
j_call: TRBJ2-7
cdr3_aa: CASSLTATSGTYYEQYF
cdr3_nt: TGTGCCAGCAGCTTAACCGCGACTAGCGGGACCTACTACGAGCAGTACTTC

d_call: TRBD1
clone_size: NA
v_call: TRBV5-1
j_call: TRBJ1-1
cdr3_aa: CASSGQGAYTEAFF
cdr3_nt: TGCGCCAGCTCGGGACAGGGGGCATACACTGAAGCTTTCTTT